Sequencing of this TCR beta chain was carried out in a study of regulatory T cells in long-lasting Graves disease. Study context: Graves' patients, newly diagnosed, had taken antithyroid drugs under 3 months.

This sample's time point: newly diagnosed GD, antithyroid drugs for less than 3 months. The TCR library was made from RNA that had been extracted from PBMCs in TRIzol. This clonotype was recorded at least ten times. What it binds is not known. Sequencing libraries for TCR beta were prepared with iRepertoire HTBI primers and Arm-PCR of CDR3 regions. Each CDR3 protein gets one entry after TCRdb re-called the multiplex PCR reads with MiXCR. The profile covers about 220,000 distinct CDR3 sequences, with 15% to 20% appearing a single time and about 20% taken by the ten largest. Study observations and caveats: Relative to new patients (around 1,000), persistent patients exhibited greater sharing of public clonotypes (2,741). Newly diagnosed Graves' patients exceeded persistent ones in TCR diversity.

Deletions cut 5 bases from V and 4 bases from J, with 9 bases between. CDR1 is PRHDT and CDR2 is FYEKMQ in the germline V gene (reference sequence). This CDR3 comprises 12 residues. The rearrangement links TRBV13 to TRBJ2-7; weak D call: TRBD2 (5 bases). The material sequenced was peripheral blood mononuclear cells (PBMCs), taken at new diagnosis, from a patient treated with antithyroid drugs. The source is a female donor with Graves disease. CDR3 loop: CASSLTGYEQYF. CDR3 in DNA: TGTGCCAGCAGCCTGACGGGGTACGAGCAGTACTTC.